These T cell receptor beta chains were read from a single sample in a study of T cell changes during pregnancy in multiple sclerosis. Sequencing used immunoSEQ multiplex PCR; TCRdb keeps in-frame clones, though not all of them. The table has roughly 80,000 clones, 93% seen once. Sequenced here: peripheral blood, sampled in the second trimester of pregnancy. The receptor set was obtained from a female donor with multiple sclerosis, enrolled in a pregnancy study. Each CDR3 is given without its conserved first and last residue.

j_call: TRBJ1-1; v_call: TRBV30; cdr3_aa: AWTPVQVEAF
j_call: TRBJ1-3; v_call: TRBV7-6; cdr3_aa: ASASRESSGNTIY
j_call: TRBJ1-2; v_call: TRBV5-1; cdr3_aa: ASSLAPDRGQGYT
j_call: TRBJ2-3; v_call: TRBV21-1; cdr3_aa: ASSARQGSGTDTQY
j_call: TRBJ2-2; v_call: TRBV7-3; cdr3_aa: ASSLGSGELF
j_call: TRBJ2-4; v_call: TRBV7-9; cdr3_aa: ASSSKGLAGAGAKNIQY
j_call: TRBJ1-1; v_call: TRBV6-5; cdr3_aa: ASSYDLLNTEAF
j_call: TRBJ2-3; v_call: TRBV5-5; cdr3_aa: ASSSYSDTQY
j_call: TRBJ1-1; v_call: TRBV15; cdr3_aa: ATSRPLGTGVTEAF
j_call: TRBJ1-1; v_call: TRBV7-3; cdr3_aa: ASSASGGGNTEAF
j_call: TRBJ1-3; v_call: TRBV4-1; cdr3_aa: ASSQATRDRGNTIY
j_call: TRBJ1-6; v_call: TRBV2; cdr3_aa: ASSVLGQGLGTLH
j_call: TRBJ2-7; v_call: TRBV10-2; cdr3_aa: ASSETPPDGGGNSYEQY
j_call: TRBJ2-7; v_call: TRBV18; cdr3_aa: ASSPLSRTVEQY
j_call: TRBJ2-5; v_call: TRBV27; cdr3_aa: ASSSNWERGAQYQETQY
j_call: TRBJ1-2; v_call: TRBV5-5; cdr3_aa: ASRRAGDYGYT
j_call: TRBJ2-5; v_call: TRBV5-1; cdr3_aa: ASSPQTGIETQY
j_call: TRBJ1-2; v_call: TRBV5-5; cdr3_aa: ASSQDRGFNYGYT
j_call: TRBJ2-4; v_call: TRBV6-6; cdr3_aa: ASSSPGVKSKNIQY
j_call: TRBJ2-7; v_call: TRBV27; cdr3_aa: ASSPIQGGSYEQY
j_call: TRBJ2-6; v_call: TRBV7-3; cdr3_aa: ASSLGLRRGANVLT
j_call: TRBJ2-2; v_call: TRBV11-2; cdr3_aa: ASSPPGVRELF
j_call: TRBJ2-7; v_call: TRBV25-1; cdr3_aa: ASSEVGRGGGDEQY
j_call: TRBJ1-5; v_call: TRBV10-2; cdr3_aa: ASSEQGAGQPQH
j_call: TRBJ2-7; v_call: TRBV27; cdr3_aa: ASVGRTYEQY
j_call: TRBJ1-1; v_call: TRBV6-6; cdr3_aa: ASSYGKLNTEAF
j_call: TRBJ1-2; v_call: TRBV6-1; cdr3_aa: ASRRDRTNYGYT
j_call: TRBJ2-7; v_call: TRBV2; cdr3_aa: ASSEAGGEEYYEQY
j_call: TRBJ2-5; v_call: TRBV6-5; cdr3_aa: ASSRQGMETQY
j_call: TRBJ2-2; v_call: TRBV11-1; cdr3_aa: ASSLGTGFSGELF
j_call: TRBJ2-5; v_call: TRBV30; cdr3_aa: AWSQGGLETQY
j_call: TRBJ1-5; v_call: TRBV7-8; cdr3_aa: ASSPSRQPQH
j_call: TRBJ2-7; v_call: TRBV4-1; cdr3_aa: ASSPKNGQLYEQY
j_call: TRBJ2-1; v_call: TRBV6-6; cdr3_aa: ASSYGGDEQF
j_call: TRBJ1-2; v_call: TRBV18; cdr3_aa: ASSPPRGGVAYGYT
j_call: TRBJ1-4; v_call: TRBV5-4; cdr3_aa: ASSLGGGTNEKLF
j_call: TRBJ2-1; v_call: TRBV9; cdr3_aa: ASCLSEKSNEQF
j_call: TRBJ1-2; v_call: TRBV19; cdr3_aa: ASMQGLANYGYT
j_call: TRBJ2-6; v_call: TRBV7-8; cdr3_aa: ASSGDSGANVLT
j_call: TRBJ2-2; v_call: TRBV7-6; cdr3_aa: ASSSPRGGSGELF
j_call: TRBJ1-6; v_call: TRBV5-6; cdr3_aa: ASSLSPDSSYNSPLH
j_call: TRBJ2-2; v_call: TRBV18; cdr3_aa: ASSPATGTGELF
j_call: TRBJ1-1; v_call: TRBV29-1; cdr3_aa: SVREATTEAF
j_call: TRBJ2-2; v_call: TRBV10-1; cdr3_aa: ASSPSGGGTGELF
j_call: TRBJ2-7; v_call: TRBV18; cdr3_aa: ASSSGTVRLDEQY
j_call: TRBJ1-2; v_call: TRBV6-1; cdr3_aa: ASSETGWSYGYT
j_call: TRBJ1-3; v_call: TRBV2; cdr3_aa: ASEGHHSGNTIY
j_call: TRBJ1-3; v_call: TRBV7-8; cdr3_aa: ASSTTTNSGNTIY
j_call: TRBJ1-1; v_call: TRBV13; cdr3_aa: ASSLGFLAGVNTEAF
j_call: TRBJ2-2; v_call: TRBV9; cdr3_aa: ASSFYSGVNTGELF
j_call: TRBJ2-5; v_call: TRBV7-7; cdr3_aa: ASSLSVLQETQY
j_call: TRBJ1-2; v_call: TRBV30; cdr3_aa: AWSAGQGHYGYT
j_call: TRBJ1-2; v_call: TRBV11-2; cdr3_aa: ASSNRGNYGYT